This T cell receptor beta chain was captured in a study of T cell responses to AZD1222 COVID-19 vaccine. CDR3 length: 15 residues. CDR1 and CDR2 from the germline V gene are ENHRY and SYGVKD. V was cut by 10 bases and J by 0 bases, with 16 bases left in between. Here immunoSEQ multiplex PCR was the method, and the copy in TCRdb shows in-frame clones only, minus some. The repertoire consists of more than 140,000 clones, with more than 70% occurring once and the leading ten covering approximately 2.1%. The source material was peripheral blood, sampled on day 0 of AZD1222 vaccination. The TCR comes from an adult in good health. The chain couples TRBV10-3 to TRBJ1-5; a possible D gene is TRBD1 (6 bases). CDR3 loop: CATAPGENSNQPQHF. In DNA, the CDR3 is TGTGCCACCGCCCCAGGGGAAAATAGCAATCAGCCCCAGCATTTT.